This T cell receptor (beta chain) was profiled in a study of shared clonotypes between healthy human individuals. TCRdb's copy holds only in-frame clones and misses some; the assay was immunoSEQ multiplex PCR. The table lists about 1 million clones, roughly 80% of them singletons, with 1.4% to 1.5% in the top ten. Trimming removed 5 bases at V and 1 base at J, with 9 bases between. CDR1 and CDR2 from the germline V gene are GTSNPN and SVGIG (reference sequence). CDR3 size: 14 residues. Sequencing was done on a sample of memory CD4+ T cells sorted from blood. Subset in this sample: CD45RA-negative fraction. The chain employs TRBV30 and TRBJ2-6; tentative D call: TRBD1 (6 bases). The origin of this receptor is a young man in good health. The chain's CDR3 is CAWGRGSGANVLTF. Written as DNA, the CDR3 is TGTGCCTGGGGCAGGGGATCTGGGGCCAACGTCCTGACTTTC.